This T cell receptor (beta chain) was observed in a study of blood T cell repertoires in COVID-19. Looking at the study overall: COVID-19 samples collected from the United States, Italy and Spain covered acute and convalescent phases. T cells, B-cell-depleted T cells, or PBMCs supplied cDNA or gDNA.

Remarks on this clone: The same CDR3 can be traced to other DNA sequences in this sample.

The germline V gene has CDR1 SNHLY and CDR2 FYNNEI. V was cut by 6 bases and J by 5 bases, with 7 bases left in between. The CDR3 totals 11 residues. Authors' methods: Reference gene primer amplification yielded estimated nucleated cell counts. Clones were sequenced by immunoSEQ multiplex PCR, and TCRdb holds only the in-frame ones, with some missing. The D gene and trimming were derived from the DNA, and the V and J assignments and clone size from that table. This table holds 300,000 to 450,000 clones, approximately 86% found once. The sample consisted of peripheral blood. The clonotype comes from a human donor in a cohort sampled during active COVID-19. The chain joins TRBV2 to TRBJ1-2; D is possibly TRBD1 (5 bases). CDR3 region: CASSSGYGYTF. CDR3 DNA sequence: TGTGCCAGCAGCTCAGGGTATGGCTACACCTTC.